Sequencing of this T cell receptor (beta chain) was carried out in a study of blood T cell repertoires in COVID-19. Study context: Samples came from the United States, Italy and Spain, spanning acute and convalescent COVID-19. Nucleic acid was either cDNA or gDNA, and it came from T cells, B-cell-depleted T cells, or PBMCs.

Authors' processing steps: From reference gene primer amplification, estimates of nucleated cell counts were derived. TCRdb keeps only in-frame clones here, not all; method: immunoSEQ multiplex PCR. The D gene and trimming were derived from the DNA, and the V and J assignments and clone size from that table. The sample shows 100,000 to 150,000 clones, approximately 91% of them seen only once. The germline CDR1 and CDR2 sequences are LNHDA and SQIVND (reference sequence). The V and J ends lost 5 bases and 5 bases, in that order; junction bases with no gene match: 7. The CDR3 spans 15 residues. The chain uses TRBV19 and TRBJ1-5, with 9 bases fitting TRBD1. Sample: peripheral blood. The receptor was isolated from a woman at least 80 years old with acute or convalescent COVID-19. CDR3 in amino acids: CASSGTGGPDQPQHF. The DNA of the CDR3 is TGTGCCAGTAGTGGTACAGGGGGCCCCGATCAGCCCCAGCATTTT.